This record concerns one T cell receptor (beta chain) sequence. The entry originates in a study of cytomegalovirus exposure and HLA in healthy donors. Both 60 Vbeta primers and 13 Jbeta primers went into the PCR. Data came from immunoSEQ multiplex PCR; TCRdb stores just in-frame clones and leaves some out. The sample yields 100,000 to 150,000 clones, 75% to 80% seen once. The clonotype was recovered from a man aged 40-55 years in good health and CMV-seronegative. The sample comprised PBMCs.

The CDR3 is CASSLGTRSYNSPLHF. CDR3 nucleotides: TGTGCCAGCAGCTTAGGTACGAGGTCCTATAATTCACCCCTCCACTTT. V gene TRBV7-2 combines with J gene TRBJ1-6; no firm D call. The CDR3 covers 16 residues. Trimming shortened V by 1 base and J by 1 base, and 8 bases separated the two germline ends. Germline CDR1 SGHTA, CDR2 FQGNSA.